A single sample is the source of the 18 T cell receptor beta chains below, sequenced in a study of blood T cell repertoires in COVID-19. The table came from immunoSEQ multiplex PCR; TCRdb's copy has only in-frame clones and leaves some out. The sample includes roughly 250,000 clones, approximately 86% of them seen just once. The sample comprised PBMCs or T cells enriched from blood (not recorded which). Receptor source: a woman aged 50 to 65 who had recovered from COVID-19.

This chain joins TRBV7-9 and TRBJ1-1; 9 positions match TRBD1. J lost 1 base, V lost 7 bases, and 4 bases had no gene match. This CDR3 spans 14 amino acids. Germline CDR1 is SEHNR and CDR2 is FQNEAQ (reference sequence). CDR3 in amino acids: CASTRTGENTEAFF. DNA for the CDR3: TGTGCCAGCACCAGGACAGGGGAGAACACTGAAGCTTTCTTT.

This sequence joins TRBV5-1 and TRBJ2-7; 9 bases align to TRBD2. CDR1 is SGHRS and CDR2 is YFSETQ in the germline V gene. The length of the CDR3 is 14 residues. J lost 2 bases, V lost 4 bases, and 4 bases had no gene match. CDR3 sequence (DNA): TGCGCCAGCAGCGCAGCGGGAGGAACCTACGAGCAGTACTTC. It codes for CASSAAGGTYEQYF.

The chain recombines TRBV5-1 with TRBJ2-1, with 13 positions matching TRBD2. CDR3 size: 16 residues. Germline CDR1 reads SGHRS; CDR2 reads YFSETQ. V was clipped by 4 bases and J by 8 bases; unmatched bases: 9. CDR3 loop: CASSIGLAGDGYEQFF. The CDR3 nucleotides are TGCGCCAGCAGCATAGGACTAGCGGGAGACGGCTATGAGCAGTTCTTC.

The chain employs TRBV28 and TRBJ1-5; D is ambiguous. V gave up 3 bases and J gave up 0 bases, with 9 bases separating them. In germline, CDR1 is MDHEN, CDR2 SYDVKM. The CDR3 totals 15 residues. The CDR3 loop reads CASSLYGYSNQPQHF. Written as DNA, the CDR3 is TGTGCCAGCAGTTTGTACGGTTATAGCAATCAGCCCCAGCATTTT.

This sequence joins TRBV2 and TRBJ1-5, with 11 bases lining up with TRBD1. Germline CDR1 is SNHLY and CDR2 is FYNNEI. CDR3 length equals 15 residues. V gave up 5 bases and J gave up 5 bases; unmatched junction bases: 5. The CDR3 nucleotides read TGTGCCAGCAGTCTCGGGACAGGGGGTTATCAGCCCCAGCATTTT. Protein: CASSLGTGGYQPQHF.

In DNA, the CDR3 is TGCAGCGTTGAACTCCGGGGGTTCCCATACGAGCAGTACTTC. Its protein is CSVELRGFPYEQYF. This chain joins TRBV29-1 and TRBJ2-7, with D possibly TRBD2 on 6 matching bases. In germline, CDR1 is SQVTM, CDR2 ANQGSEA. There are 14 residues in the CDR3. The V end lost 2 bases, the J end lost 4 bases, and 15 bases lay between the germline ends.

This CDR3 reads CASSTRQFTGELFF. In DNA form, the CDR3 reads TGTGCCAGCAGCACCAGACAGTTCACCGGGGAGCTGTTTTTT. The V call is TRBV3-1 (or the pseudogene TRBV3-2), the J call TRBJ2-2; the D gene is possibly TRBD1 (5 bases). The CDR3 has 14 amino acids. The germline V gene encodes CDR1 LGHDT and CDR2 YNNKEL (reference sequence). V shed 5 bases and J shed 4 bases, with 11 bases lying between them.

This sequence joins TRBV28 and TRBJ1-4, with D unclear. The ends were cut back, 2 bases at V and 0 bases at J, with 4 bases in the middle. The CDR3 runs to 14 residues. Germline V gene sequence: CDR1 MDHEN, CDR2 SYDVKM. As DNA, the CDR3 is TGTGCCAGCAGTTTACGTGCAACTAATGAAAAACTGTTTTTT. This sequence encodes CASSLRATNEKLFF.

This chain connects TRBV6-5 to TRBJ2-5, with TRBD1 identical over 9 bases. CDR1 and CDR2 from the germline V gene are MNHEY and SVGAGI. V gave up 7 bases and J gave up 7 bases; unmatched junction bases: 13. The CDR3 is 15 amino acids. As DNA, the CDR3 is TGTGCCAGCACAACACTGCCGGGACAGGGAGTGACCCAGTACTTC. Translation gives CASTTLPGQGVTQYF.

J is TRBJ2-6 and V is TRBV28, with D possibly matching TRBD1 (5 bases). The V gene lost 1 base and the J gene lost 3 bases, with 13 bases spanning the gap. The CDR3 covers 17 residues. Germline V gene lookup returns CDR1 MDHEN and CDR2 SYDVKM. DNA for the CDR3: TGTGCCAGCAGTTTATTGGTAAGGGGAAGTGGGGCCAACGTCCTGACTTTC. Its protein product is CASSLLVRGSGANVLTF.

The rearrangement links TRBV28 to TRBJ2-7, with 10 bases lining up with TRBD1. This CDR3 comprises 12 residues. Germline assignment: CDR1 MDHEN and CDR2 SYDVKM. CDR3 loop: CSSRDRGREQYF. The CDR3 DNA sequence: TGTTCTTCTCGGGACAGGGGTCGCGAGCAGTACTTC. Full variable domain (rest looked up from reference TRBV28 and TRBJ2-7): DVKVTQSSRYLVKRTGEKVFLECVQDMDHENMFWYRQDPGLGLRLIYFSYDVKMKEKGDIPEGYSVSREKKERFSLILESASTNQTSMYLCSSRDRGREQYFGPGTRLTVT.

The genes are TRBV30 and TRBJ2-7; 8 bases agree with TRBD1. Germline CDR1 GTSNPN, CDR2 SVGIG (reference sequence). This CDR3 region has 14 residues. With 4 bases clipped from V and 1 base from J, the junction kept 6 bases outside the gene matches. In DNA form, the CDR3 reads TGTGCCTGGACTGGGGACAGGAATTCCTACGAGCAGTACTTC. Its translation is CAWTGDRNSYEQYF.

The chain employs TRBV19 and TRBJ2-6; D possibly corresponds to TRBD1 (5 bases). V lost 10 bases and J lost 1, with 14 bases in between. There are 15 residues in the CDR3. Germline V gene sequence: CDR1 LNHDA, CDR2 SQIVND (reference sequence). This CDR3 reads CATGQGASGANVLTF. The DNA for the CDR3 is TGTGCCACAGGACAAGGTGCGTCTGGGGCCAACGTCCTGACTTTC.

This chain uses TRBV28 with TRBJ2-7, with 9 nucleotides matching TRBD1. This CDR3 has 15 amino acids. Germline V CDR1 and CDR2: MDHEN, SYDVKM. Trimming took 5 bases from V and 3 from J; bases not matched to a gene: 8. The CDR3 reads CASSPPGQGVYEQYF. The CDR3 region has the DNA TGTGCCAGCAGTCCTCCGGGACAGGGCGTCTACGAGCAGTACTTC.

This chain joins TRBV3-1 (or the pseudogene TRBV3-2) and TRBJ1-4, with 7 bases lining up with TRBD1. V was clipped by 3 bases and J by 4 bases; unmatched bases: 5. Germline loops: CDR1 LGHDT, CDR2 YNNKEL (reference sequence). This CDR3 comprises 15 residues. For the CDR3, the DNA is TGTGCCAGCAGCCAGTGGGACAGCTATAATGAAAAACTGTTTTTT. Encoded protein: CASSQWDSYNEKLFF.

This sequence joins TRBV30 and TRBJ2-7; 8 nucleotides align to TRBD2. The CDR3 is made up of 15 amino acids. J gave up 0 bases and V 2 bases, and 6 bases lay outside the gene matches. Germline values: CDR1 GTSNPN, CDR2 SVGIG (reference sequence). The CDR3 loop reads CAWSTSGTSSYEQYF. CDR3 nucleotide sequence: TGTGCCTGGAGTACGAGCGGGACTAGCTCCTACGAGCAGTACTTC.

The sample holds many counts of this clone. The rearrangement links TRBV28 to TRBJ2-7; 7 positions agree with TRBD2. CDR1 MDHEN and CDR2 SYDVKM come from the germline V gene. This CDR3 has 15 residues. J was trimmed by 3 bases and V by 7 bases; bases with no gene match: 12. Here the CDR3 reads CASTVSWEGSYEQYF. CDR3 bases: TGTGCCAGCACAGTCTCTTGGGAGGGGAGCTACGAGCAGTACTTC.

The rearrangement joins TRBV28 to TRBJ2-7; TRBD2 matches at 7 bases. V dropped 3 bases and J dropped 3; count of bases not matched to a gene: 14. Looked up from germline, CDR1 is MDHEN and CDR2 is SYDVKM. The CDR3 consists of 17 residues. Written as DNA, the CDR3 is TGTGCCAGCAGTTTTGGTGTTTGGGGGACTACGGACTACGAGCAGTACTTC. Its protein is CASSFGVWGTTDYEQYF. Full variable domain (remainder filled in from reference TRBV28 and TRBJ2-7): DVKVTQSSRYLVKRTGEKVFLECVQDMDHENMFWYRQDPGLGLRLIYFSYDVKMKEKGDIPEGYSVSREKKERFSLILESASTNQTSMYLCASSFGVWGTTDYEQYFGPGTRLTVT.